This TCR beta chain was found in a study of cytomegalovirus exposure and HLA in healthy donors. Overall study results and limits: Diagnosis of cytomegalovirus status made by the classifier reportedly showed high specificity and sensitivity. Presence/absence comparisons presumed near-even sequencing depth among donors. By a later analysis, the bulk of CMV-associated TCR beta chains appeared HLA-restricted.

Concerning this clone itself: Its specificity is unknown.

The PCR contained 60 Vbeta and 13 Jbeta primers. TCRdb's table, derived via immunoSEQ multiplex PCR, lists solely in-frame clones and lacks some. The sample shows approximately 110,000 clones, 80% of them seen only once. The sequenced sample consisted of PBMCs. The TCR sequence derives from a man aged 45-65 years in good health and CMV-seronegative.

The chain's CDR3 is CASSQDLGQLVYNEQFF. The CDR3 region has the DNA TGCGCCAGCAGCCAAGATCTTGGGCAGTTGGTGTACAATGAGCAGTTCTTC. This chain connects TRBV4-3 to TRBJ2-1; D uncertain. V lost 0 bases, J lost 4 bases, and 16 bases lay in between. The CDR3 spans 17 residues. Germline values: CDR1 LGHNA, CDR2 YSLEER.